The TCR beta chain under discussion was sequenced for a study of OX40 agonist ivuxolimab in advanced cancers. Study-level information: In this trial design, patients received ivuxolimab intravenously at 0.01 to 10 mg/kg every 2 weeks. Study findings and constraints: Part of the nonresponder group also had normalized T-cell clonal expansion that was low.

Regarding this clone: No antigen is known for it.

Blood specimens came from baseline, cycle 4 day 1, and cycle 7 day 1. The protocol was immunoSEQ multiplex PCR, while the TCRdb copy is restricted to in-frame clones and leaves out a portion. Here the sample spans about 87,000 clones, approximately 90% being singletons. The receptor was isolated from an adult with an advanced solid tumor such as melanoma, head and neck, liver or kidney cancer. The sample was CD4+ or CD8+ T cells sorted from blood, taken in a trial of the OX40 agonist ivuxolimab.

The CDR3 loop reads CASSVASRGRYEQYF. The CDR3 coding sequence is TGTGCCAGCAGTGTGGCTAGCAGGGGACGCTACGAGCAGTACTTC. The rearrangement joins TRBV6-1 to TRBJ2-7, with a tentative D call TRBD1 (6 bases). The V gene's germline CDR1 is MNHNS and CDR2 SASEGT. V was trimmed by 4 bases and J by 3 bases, leaving 16 bases between them. CDR3 length: 15 residues.